This T cell receptor beta chain originates from a study of OX40 agonist ivuxolimab in advanced cancers. Study-wide context: With a range of 23 to 79, age averaged 60 years, and 65% to 85% were male.

V shed 1 base and J shed 5 bases, with 18 bases lying between them. Germline CDR1 is SGHRS and CDR2 is YFSETQ. The CDR3 is 16 residues long. Only in-frame clones appear in the TCRdb table, and some are missing; sequencing was by immunoSEQ multiplex PCR. The profile shows about 54,000 clones, roughly 92% of them singletons. The chain couples TRBV5-1 to TRBJ1-2; D may be TRBD1 (5 bases). The clonotype originates from an adult with an advanced solid tumor such as melanoma, head and neck, liver or kidney cancer. The specimen comprised CD4+ or CD8+ T cells sorted from blood, sampled in a trial of the OX40 agonist ivuxolimab. The CDR3 bases are TGCGCCAGCAGCTTGATTACGGGGGAGGAATGGTATGGCTACACCTTC. Amino acids: CASSLITGEEWYGYTF.